The rows below give T cell receptor beta chains drawn from one sample of a study of CD8 T cells in Susac syndrome. TCRdb re-analysed the immunoSEQ multiplex PCR reads in MiXCR, keeping a single row per CDR3 protein. The data contain 140,000 or so distinct CDR3 sequences, less than 95% of them singletons. Sequenced sample: CD4+ T cells from PBMCs. Receptors were obtained from a human donor in good health. Each CDR3 is given with its conserved first and last residue. Only part of the rows carry a size: once, few, many, or a class if the clone is expanded.

clone_size	v_call	cdr3_aa
NA	TRBV29-1	CSVGVGVLREQYF
NA	TRBV7-6	CASSFLLAGGQNEQFF
NA	TRBV10-2	CASKAGMLNEQFF
NA	TRBV7-9	CASSLMVTWGTNEQFF
NA	TRBV6-1	CASSRQGAGQPQHF
few	TRBV24-1	CATSEQGAYYGYTF
once	TRBV19	CASRNPSGFNEQFF
NA	TRBV19	CASSMKGPYEQYF
NA	TRBV9	CASSVEGAYSYEQYF
few	TRBV12-3/TRBV12-4	CASSLRTGGYEQYF
NA	TRBV20-1	CSAKAGGGETQYF
NA	TRBV6-2/TRBV6-3	CASSSPVSGYGYTF
once	TRBV5-1	CASSLGLAGDNEQFF
NA	TRBV28	CASTWGYNEQFF
NA	TRBV12-3/TRBV12-4	CASSRGLAQGAGETQYF
NA	TRBV15	CATSRDPRGHGANVLTF
NA	TRBV11-2	CASSLLLTPRSGELFF
NA	TRBV10-3	CATTGRGSYEQYF
once	TRBV5-1	CASRPRTDFYEQYF
NA	TRBV9	CASSVRVNTEAFF
NA	TRBV2	CASSSNQPQHF
NA	TRBV2	CASTLRQDVYGYTF
NA	TRBV3-1	CASSHIPGRPYEQYF
NA	TRBV12-3/TRBV12-4	CASGLAGAGYEQYF
NA	TRBV24-1	CATSDSGITNYEQYF
NA	TRBV19	CASASHTSGNTIYF
once	TRBV9	CASSVLGADTQYF
NA	TRBV7-7	CASSLGTSSLNEQFF
NA	TRBV11-2	CASSNRDTLLSYGYTF
NA	TRBV5-1	CASSWGDTDNEQFF
NA	TRBV2	CASSEEAPRSSYEQYF
few	TRBV4-2	CASSQASGTGPYEQYF
NA	TRBV20-1	CSARQDSNQPQHF
NA	TRBV4-2	CASSQVVDVGQQETQYF
NA	TRBV3-1	CASSQAVAVEAFF
NA	TRBV7-6	CASSLGTGGLSLDTQYF
NA	TRBV20-1	CSARPRQGAGYTF
NA	TRBV27	CASSQDRGREGYTF
NA	TRBV3-1	CASSQDSGGANYGYTF
NA	TRBV5-1	CASSWTTTDTQYF
once	TRBV2	CASCAGTGDTEAFF
few	TRBV6-1	CASSTDRVLGETQYF
NA	TRBV9	CASSPGVGSGSYEQYF
once	TRBV18	CASSPRTNDYEQYF
NA	TRBV20-1	CSASLGQKQYF
NA	TRBV6-2/TRBV6-3	CASTTTGRGPELLAADLTDTQYF
NA	TRBV3-1	CASSQGADTQYF
NA	TRBV30	CAWSGTAQNEKLFF